These 2 T cell receptor beta chains share one sample of origin, sequenced in a study of spatial heterogeneity in lung cancer. Study findings and constraints: For expanded intratumoral alpha and beta TCRs, counts tracked tumor mutation counts.

Antigen specificity for these receptors is unknown. Using its own MiXCR run on the 5' RACE reads, TCRdb lists one record per CDR3 protein. The sample has some 9,500 distinct CDR3 sequences; approximately 15% are singletons. Time point meaning: sample taken at primary tumor resection. Specimen: lung tumor tissue, collected at surgery. The origin of the receptors is a male donor with early-stage non-small cell lung cancer.

This clonotype was counted at least ten times. The V and J genes are TRBV11-2 and TRBJ2-4; D might be TRBD1 or TRBD2, each matching 5 bases. V was shortened by 7 bases and J by 6 bases, with 16 bases between the two germline ends. Germline V lookup: CDR1 SGHAT, CDR2 FQNNGV. There are 14 residues in the CDR3. The CDR3 DNA reads TGTGCCAGCACCTCGCAGGGCGAGGGAAACATTCAGTACTTC. The encoded protein is CASTSQGEGNIQYF.

This clonotype was detected ten times or more. This chain links TRBV12-3 or TRBV12-4 with TRBJ2-7; D possibly corresponds to TRBD2 (6 bases). CDR3 size: 12 residues. V gave up 6 bases and J gave up 11 bases, with 17 bases separating them. CDR3 DNA sequence: TGTGCCAGCAGCGGCGGCGGGACTCCGGAGTACTTC. This codes for CASSGGGTPEYF.